This TCR beta chain originates from a study of shared clonotypes between healthy human individuals (TCRdb year 2020). In the study overall: The cohort included a few men and a couple of women between 18 and 49 years of age. Between about 0.94 and 10 billion PBMCs per donor were obtained by leukapheresis. The study deeply sequenced blood TCR repertoires of five healthy adults to estimate repertoire size and the extent of clonotype sharing between individuals. Per donor, three plates each were used for CD4 naive and CD4 memory, two for CD8 naive, and one for CD8 memory. To increase sequencing depth and limit assay-specific biases, TCR repertoire library preparation and sequencing were carried out by different laboratories using diverse techniques. Paper-wide results and their limitations: When a handful of donors were compared, the shared fraction of clonotypes was about 5.5% for naive CD4, less than 4% for naive CD8, roughly 2.5% for memory CD4, and 0.35% to 0.4% for memory CD8. Naive subsets generally had larger estimated clonotype richness than memory subsets. Because the study included only a small number of donors, the genetic and exposure-history diversity represented was limited. Rarefaction of sorted-subset datasets indicated incomplete sequencing despite the large sequencing depth. Sampling was restricted to blood, and TCR repertoires in tissues likely differ from the TCR repertoires found in blood. Pairwise subsampling indicated that sequencing depth was expected to affect the degree of clonotype sharing among donors. Compared with non-shared clonotypes, the clonotypes found in all four sorted-subset donors had higher generation probabilities.

The donors were healthy, HIV-negative adults who had no recently reported acute infections or vaccinations. Only Caucasian adults living in Nashville, Tennessee, USA were represented among the donors. CD4+ T cells were enriched by magnetic negative selection; naive cells were then positively selected on CD45RA, and the negative fraction formed the memory subset. After blood collection by leukapheresis, PBMCs were isolated using Ficoll-Histopaque density gradient centrifugation and then cryopreserved in the vapor phase of liquid nitrogen. Purity and quantity of every magnetically sorted T cell population were checked by analytical flow cytometry. From each sorted fraction, genomic DNA was isolated and quantified by UV absorbance on a Nanodrop 2000c. Based on the germline V gene (reference sequence), the CDR1 and CDR2 sequences are GTSNPN and SVGIG. V drops 0 bases and J drops 4 bases, leaving 12 bases in between. From its cysteine to its phenylalanine, the CDR3 spans 15 amino acids. Kept here is only the CDR3 DNA, which spans 45 bases and is read in frame from base 1.

This clone appeared a single time. There is no known antigen for this receptor. One base away there is no much larger clone; base qualities are not given. Using the deep immunoSEQ assay, TCR CDR3 regions were amplified from genomic DNA by multiplex PCR. Extracted genomic DNA from each cell subset was distributed evenly across all wells of several immunoSEQ 96-well plates, and each plate was treated as a replicate. For sorted subsets, each replicate PCR was loaded with roughly 200 ng genomic DNA, equivalent to roughly 30,000 T cell genomes. Purified libraries were measured with a Qubit 3.0 fluorometer, size-checked on a Bioanalyzer 2100, and measured again with the KAPA Library Quantification kit. Each immunoSEQ 96-well plate was sequenced on its own single-read 150-cycle Illumina NextSeq 550 flow cell. From the authors' description of their analysis: Because the immunoSEQ output held only junctional sequences and lacked quality scores, the filtering could not match the filtering applied to full-length reads. To assign V/J genes and CDR3, sequences were annotated against IMGT germline references using PyIR, a Python wrapper for IgBLAST v1.9. Reads with weak V/J assignments (E-value above 1e-6), missing CDR3, stop codons, out-of-frame junctions, or ambiguous translated residues were removed. V3J clonotypes were defined as sequences sharing an identical inferred V gene, J gene, and CDR3 amino acid sequence. The percentage overlap between two repertoires was calculated by dividing the number of shared unique clonotypes by the size of the smaller repertoire. Richness of each repertoire was evaluated using RTK rarefaction, the Chao1 estimator, and Recon v2.1 estimates of unobserved clonotypes. Generation probabilities were computed with OLGA for all TCRbeta clonotypes obtained by the gDNA method from several donors. TCRdb retrieved this table from immuneACCESS and kept in-frame rearrangements only. Not all clones are present; in checked studies, unresolved V genes account for under half, and no reason is known for the remainder. V, J and clone size derive from that table, while D and trimming were established from the DNA sequence. The sample profile shows 2 million to 2.5 million clones; approximately 96% of them were found once. Clones ranked in the top ten supply around 0.13% of the sample.

The V and J segments used are TRBV30 and TRBJ1-4; the D gene is not confidently resolved. The sequencing sample was made of naive CD4+ T cells sorted from blood. What the cell subset or site label conveys for this sample: CD45RA+ positively selected. The receptor was derived from a young man in good health. The CDR3 corresponds to CAWSVMTHHNEKLFF. The nucleotide sequence reads as follows: TGTGCCTGGAGTGTAATGACACACCATAATGAAAAACTGTTTTTT.